This TCR beta chain was captured in a study of T-cell memory formation after mild COVID-19 (dated by TCRdb to the early 2020s). Regarding the research as a whole: Most TCR sequence clusters were specific to one of the two donors. In two donors, T-cell clones that expanded and contracted after mild COVID-19 were followed by sequencing TCRalpha and TCRbeta repertoires longitudinally. Two young, previously healthy adult volunteers made up the cohort, one male and one female.

Results and caveats for the whole study, not just this receptor: The second-wave clones that peaked on day 37 were not confirmed to be SARS-CoV-2 specific. Only two mild cases were covered by the study, and larger cohorts that include severe cases with pre-infection samples were considered necessary. Some responding clones were found in pre-infection memory, which suggests that pre-existing cross-reactive memory T cells took part in the SARS-CoV-2 response. Contracting CD4+ clones were located mainly in the CM and EM memory subsets, whereas CD8+ clones were found to be enriched in EMRA. Clones contracting from day 15 to 85 had balanced CD4/CD8 phenotypes, while a second wave expanding from day 15 to 37 was biased towards CD4+.

Cut back by 2 bases and 2 bases, the V and J ends lie 21 bases apart. Looking up the germline V gene yields CDR1 MDHEN and CDR2 SYDVKM. From cysteine to phenylalanine, the CDR3 is 18 amino acids long. Kept here is only the CDR3 DNA, which spans 54 bases and is read in frame from base 1. The listed sequencing device is Illumina NovaSeq 6000. TCRalpha and TCRbeta cDNA libraries were built by 5'RACE with constant-segment primers, adding sample barcodes and unique molecular identifiers. Trizol reagent was used to extract RNA from every sample. Library amplification was performed in two PCR steps, and a second sample barcode and Illumina TruSeq adapters were introduced in the second step. Libraries were sequenced on an Illumina NovaSeq with 2 x 150 bp paired-end reads. The study's processing was this. With migec v1.2.7, reads were demultiplexed and then collapsed into UMI-guided consensus sequences. Using mixcr v2.1.11, UMI consensuses were aligned to TRA and TRB V and J templates and then assembled into clonotypes. Expanded or contracted clonotypes were those called significant by both edgeR and NoisET, with noise models trained on biological replicates. For edgeR calls, the thresholds were a false discovery rate-adjusted p below 0.01 and a log2 fold-change of 1. As an exploratory analysis of dynamics, PCA with hierarchical clustering was applied to max-normalized trajectories of the 1000 most abundant clonotypes. Separately sequenced CD4+ and CD8+ repertoires were used to assign the CD4 or CD8 phenotype of responding clones. Through fastp at Q25 and MiXCR, TCRdb rebuilt clones from the public reads, retaining in-frame beta chains. Entries are consolidated by CDR3 protein sequence, retaining the most common genes and DNA. TCRdb, not the original authors, processed these V and J calls. The sample table lists 65,000 to 95,000 distinct CDR3 sequences, over 10% of them with a count of one. More than 35% of the sample lies in the top ten.

Ficoll-Paque density gradient centrifugation was the method used to isolate PBMCs. This clonotype has more than one count but fewer than ten. This receptor's antigen is unknown. No base-level quality is on record; no much larger clone is a single base apart. The chain employs TRBV28 and TRBJ2-5, and possibly TRBD1, on 6 matching bases. The TCR comes from a young man who had mild COVID-19 (a few samples of this study predate the infection). The sample titles of this study are shuffled in the database, so cell type and time point are left out; the donor was told from shared clones. Input material: PBMCs or a T cell subset sorted from them (not recorded which). The CDR3 loop reads CASSLGPQGSRVQETQYF. The bases read TGTGCCAGCAGTTTAGGTCCCCAGGGGTCGCGGGTACAAGAGACCCAGTACTTC.